This T cell receptor (beta chain) was captured by sequencing in a study of shared clonotypes between healthy human individuals (dated by TCRdb to 2019 to 2021). About the full investigation: Three men and a couple of women, aged 18 to 49 years, made up the cohort. For each donor, CD4 naive and CD4 memory were each given three plates, CD8 naive was given two plates, and CD8 memory was given one plate. Blood TCR repertoires of five healthy adults were deeply sequenced to estimate repertoire size and the extent of clonotype sharing between individuals. To increase sequencing depth and limit assay-specific biases, different laboratories used diverse techniques to prepare libraries and sequence TCR repertoires. Per donor, leukapheresis produced somewhere between about 0.8 and 9 billion PBMCs.

Study-wide findings and limitations: The genetic and exposure-history diversity represented was limited by the small number of donors. Incomplete sequencing was indicated by rarefaction of sorted-subset datasets, despite the large sequencing depth. Sharing across a handful of donors was observed for around 5% of naive CD4, about 4% of naive CD8, about 2.5% of memory CD4, and about 0.4% of memory CD8 clonotypes. Naive subsets generally had larger estimated clonotype richness than memory subsets did. Clonotypes shared by all four sorted-subset donors showed higher generation probabilities than non-shared clonotypes. Pairwise subsampling indicated that sequencing depth was expected to affect the degree of clonotype sharing among donors. Sampling was limited to blood, and TCR repertoires in tissue likely differ from TCR repertoires in blood.

CD8 naive samples were CD45RO-negative cells positively selected for CCR7, giving a CD45RA+CCR7+ population that excluded TemRA cells. Healthy HIV-negative adults with no recently reported acute infections or vaccinations were included as donors. Only Caucasian adults living in Nashville, Tennessee, USA were represented among the donors. Blood was obtained by leukapheresis, after which PBMCs were separated by Ficoll-Histopaque density gradient centrifugation and cryopreserved in liquid nitrogen vapor phase. Analytical flow cytometry was used to check the purity and quantity of every magnetically sorted T cell population. Genomic DNA was isolated from each sorted fraction and quantified by UV absorbance on a Nanodrop 2000c. Cut back by 2 bases and 6 bases, the V and J ends lie 8 bases apart. The CDR3, cysteine through phenylalanine, is 13 amino acids long. Of the read, only the CDR3 DNA is kept; its 39 bases are in frame from base 1. Based on the germline V gene, the CDR1 and CDR2 sequences are MNHEY and SVGAGI.

Using the deep immunoSEQ assay, TCR CDR3 regions were amplified from genomic DNA by multiplex PCR. Extracted genomic DNA from each cell subset was spread evenly across all wells of several immunoSEQ 96-well plates, with each plate serving as a replicate. For sorted subsets, around 0.2 ug genomic DNA, equal to about 30,000 T cell genomes, was loaded into each replicate PCR. The purified libraries were quantified using a Qubit 3.0 fluorometer, sized with a Bioanalyzer 2100, and then quantified again using the KAPA Library Quantification kit. Every immunoSEQ 96-well plate was sequenced on a separate single-read 150-cycle Illumina NextSeq 550 flow cell. The paper's processing steps were these. Because the immunoSEQ output held only junctional sequences and lacked quality scores, the filtering could not match the filtering applied to full-length reads. Sequences were annotated with PyIR, a Python wrapper for IgBLAST v1.9, using IMGT germline references to assign V/J genes and CDR3. Reads were removed for weak V/J assignments (E-value above 1e-6), missing CDR3, stop codons, out-of-frame junctions, or ambiguous translated residues. V3J clonotypes were defined as sequences sharing the same inferred V gene, J gene, and CDR3 amino acid sequence. Percentage overlap between repertoires was calculated by dividing the number of shared unique clonotypes by the size of the smaller repertoire. RTK rarefaction, the Chao1 estimator, and Recon v2.1 estimates of unobserved clonotypes were used to assess repertoire richness. OLGA was used to compute generation probabilities for all TCRbeta clonotypes that the gDNA method yielded from a few donors. TCRdb obtained this table from immuneACCESS and retained in-frame rearrangements with V and J assigned. These tables miss some clones; where compared with another copy, unresolved V genes account for less than half of the shortfall, and the remainder is unexplained. The D gene and trimming were derived from the DNA, and the V and J assignments and clone size from that table. The sample data list more than 2 million clones, and over 85% of these were observed just once. The ten largest account for around 1.8% of the sample.

Comment on this clone: Its antigen is currently not known. Per-base qualities were not stored, and no clone one base away is much larger. Other DNA variants within this sample encode the same CDR3.

Specimen: naive CD8+ T cells from PBMCs. The cell subset or site label for this specimen denotes: CD45RA+CCR7+. The receptor comes from a man aged 18 to 30 in good health. Some clones in this sample may be carry-over from other donors' samples. The sequence links TRBV6-5 to TRBJ2-1; perhaps TRBD2 is the D gene, with 5 bases matching. The nucleotides read TGTGCCAGCAGTTACCGAGGGCCCAATGAGCAGTTCTTC. Translation gives CASSYRGPNEQFF.